The clone carrying this T cell receptor (beta chain) was picked up a small number of times. This entry is derived from a study of identical twins. The CDR3 has 16 amino acids. CDR1 is LGHNA, CDR2 YNFKEQ, per germline. V was clipped by 0 bases and J by 0 bases, with 9 bases between them. A single record per CDR3 protein comes from TCRdb applying MiXCR to the 5' RACE reads. Of around 280,000 distinct CDR3 sequences listed, approximately 8.5% are singletons. These data were likewise used in another study, on yellow fever vaccine responses in identical twins.

The sample consisted of memory (CD45RO+) T cells sorted from blood. The TCR comes from a woman younger than 35 in good health. This sequence joins TRBV4-2 and TRBJ2-1; the D gene is possibly TRBD1 (5 bases). The DNA for the CDR3 is TGTGCCAGCAGCCAAGATTCCCAGGGCTCCTACAATGAGCAGTTCTTC. Translated: CASSQDSQGSYNEQFF.